This T cell receptor beta chain was sequenced during a study of regulatory T cells in long-lasting Graves disease. Study in general: Persistent Graves' disease required over 5 years of antithyroid drugs and positive TSH receptor antibodies. Study conclusions and caveats: Researchers examined only peripheral blood and not thyroid tissue.

This clonotype turned up a few times. No antigen is known for it. Noted time point: persistent/refractory GD, antithyroid drugs over 5 years with positive TRAb. There was RNA extracted from PBMCs, and the TCR library was made from it. An endocrinology department in Xi'an, China, recruited the patients. Arm-PCR of CDR3 regions with iRepertoire HTBI primers generated TCR beta libraries. TCRdb reprocessed the multiplex PCR reads with MiXCR, giving one entry per CDR3 protein. The sample yields 600,000 to 800,000 distinct CDR3 sequences, roughly 30% seen once. Sequencing used peripheral blood mononuclear cells (PBMCs), obtained when the disease was refractory, from a patient treated with antithyroid drugs. This clonotype originated in a female donor with Graves disease.

CDR3 sequence reads: CAWSSTAGPGNTIYF. The DNA for the CDR3 is TGTGCCTGGAGTTCGACGGCGGGGCCTGGAAACACCATATATTTT. V is TRBV30 and J is TRBJ1-3; D possibly corresponds to TRBD1 (5 bases). This CDR3 is built from 15 residues. The germline V gene encodes CDR1 GTSNPN and CDR2 SVGIG (reference sequence). Trimming removed 2 bases from V and 2 bases from J, with 13 bases in between.